Ten or more counts support the clone carrying this T cell receptor (beta chain). Its antigen is undetermined. These data belong to a study of T cell repertoires in cytomegalovirus infection. Study details: Recently identified HLA-C-restricted and well-studied HLA-B-restricted CMV epitopes were used. Evidence of both CMV infection and a matching HLA type came from public TCR beta signatures. Findings and limits, study-wide: Predominance within the ex vivo response was attributable to HLA-C-restricted CMV-specific TCR beta clonotypes.

TCRdb processed the reads anew with MiXCR; each CDR3 protein has one entry. The sample records 900,000 to 950,000 distinct CDR3 sequences, roughly 30% being singletons. This CDR3 contains 16 residues. Germline V gives CDR1 SGHVS, CDR2 FQNEAQ. Trimming took 11 bases from V and 1 from J, leaving 23 bases between them. The sequencing used cultured CD8+ T cells from PBMCs, collected from culture after CMV antigen stimulation. This TCR derives from a human donor in good health (CMV status not recorded). Some clones in this sample may be carry-over from other donors' samples. The V gene is TRBV7-8, the J gene TRBJ1-2; D is uncertain. The CDR3 sequence: CASHRRESPNNYGYTF. DNA for the CDR3: TGTGCCTCACATCGTAGAGAGAGTCCCAATAACTATGGCTACACCTTC.